The clone carrying this TCR beta chain showed up just a few times. The antigen is not known. Unmatched junction bases numbered 9, after V lost 3 bases and J lost 8 bases. This CDR3 comprises 15 residues. Then a second PCR, running about 6 to 11 cycles, was carried out with a sample-barcoded 5' primer and a J-beta primer mix. Using its own MiXCR run on the 5' RACE reads, TCRdb lists one record per CDR3 protein. The data show roughly 500,000 distinct CDR3 sequences, with around 24% seen just once and approximately 8.7% held by the top ten. These data come from a study of blood T cells in healthy people across ages. Overall study findings and caveats: Per million T cells, the diversity of TCR beta decreased roughly linearly as age advanced.

These sequences were also reported in another study, on T cells of mothers and their children. Turning to that study: A few healthy Caucasian mothers and their six children were the donors.

The J gene is TRBJ1-5, the V gene TRBV12-3 or TRBV12-4, with 8 bases lining up with TRBD1. The TCR was taken from a boy younger than 18 in good health. Sequencing used blood. The CDR3 DNA is TGTGCCAGCAGTTTGTTCCAGGGGGCGCAGGAGCCCCAGCATTTT. Translation: CASSLFQGAQEPQHF.